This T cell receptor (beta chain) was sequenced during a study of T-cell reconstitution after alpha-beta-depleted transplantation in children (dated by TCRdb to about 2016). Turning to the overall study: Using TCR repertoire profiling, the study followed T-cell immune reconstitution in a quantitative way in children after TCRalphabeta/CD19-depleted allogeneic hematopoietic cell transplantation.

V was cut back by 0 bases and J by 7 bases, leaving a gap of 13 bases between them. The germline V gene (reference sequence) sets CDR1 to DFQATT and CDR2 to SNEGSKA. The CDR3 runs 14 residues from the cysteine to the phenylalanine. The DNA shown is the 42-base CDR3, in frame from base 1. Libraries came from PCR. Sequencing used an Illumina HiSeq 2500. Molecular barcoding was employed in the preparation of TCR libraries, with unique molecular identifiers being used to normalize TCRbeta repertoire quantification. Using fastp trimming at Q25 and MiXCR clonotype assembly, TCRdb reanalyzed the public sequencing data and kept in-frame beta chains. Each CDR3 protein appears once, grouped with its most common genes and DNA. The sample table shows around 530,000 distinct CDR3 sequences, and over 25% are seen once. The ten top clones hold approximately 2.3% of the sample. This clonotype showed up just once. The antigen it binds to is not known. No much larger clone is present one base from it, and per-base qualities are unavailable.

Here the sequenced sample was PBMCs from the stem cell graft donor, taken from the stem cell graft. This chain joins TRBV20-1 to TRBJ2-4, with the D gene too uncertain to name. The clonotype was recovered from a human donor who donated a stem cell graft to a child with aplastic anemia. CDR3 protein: CSARDSFSKNIQYF. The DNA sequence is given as TGCAGTGCTAGAGATTCTTTTTCGAAGAACATTCAGTACTTC.